The count of the clone carrying this T cell receptor (beta chain) is one. Its antigen remains unknown. Likely a read error: the CDR3 ends without its conserved phenylalanine or tryptophan. The CDR3 totals 15 residues. Trimming removed 0 bases from V and 1 base from J, with 11 bases in between. CDR1 SGDLS and CDR2 YYNGEE come from the germline V gene. The sample originates from a study of cytomegalovirus exposure and HLA in healthy donors. Primers: 60 Vbeta forward and 13 Jbeta reverse. TCRdb keeps only in-frame clones here, not all; method: immunoSEQ multiplex PCR. Here the sample spans about 160,000 clones, almost 80% being singletons. Regarding the study as a whole: HLA allele associations emerged for around 15,000 TCR beta sequences in a later analysis, at 0.05 false discovery rate. Several of the most significant clusters appeared linked to common viral pathogens, based on a later analysis. The authors reported that TCR beta sequences could predict HLA-A and HLA-B alleles. These predictions were accurate for most subjects in the first cohort.

The sample consisted of PBMCs. The chain has TRBV9 and TRBJ2-7; a weak D match, TRBD2 (6 bases). The sequence derives from a woman in her fifties or sixties in good health and CMV-seropositive. The CDR3 DNA is TGTGCCAGCAGCGTAGACGGGGACTTATCCTACGAGCAGTACCTC. It specifies CASSVDGDLSYEQYL.